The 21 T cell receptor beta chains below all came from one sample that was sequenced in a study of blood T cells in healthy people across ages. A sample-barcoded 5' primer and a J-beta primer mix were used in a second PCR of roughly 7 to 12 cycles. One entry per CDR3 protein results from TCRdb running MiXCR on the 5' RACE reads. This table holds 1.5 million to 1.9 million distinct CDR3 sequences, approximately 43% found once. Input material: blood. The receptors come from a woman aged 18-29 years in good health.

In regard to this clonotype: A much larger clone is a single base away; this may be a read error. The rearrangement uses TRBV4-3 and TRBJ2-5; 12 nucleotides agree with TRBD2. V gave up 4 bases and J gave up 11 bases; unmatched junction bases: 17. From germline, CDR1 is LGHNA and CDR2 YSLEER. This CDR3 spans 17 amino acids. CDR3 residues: CASSPGLAGISYNEQYF. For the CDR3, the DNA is TGCGCCAGCAGCCCCGGACTAGCGGGAATCTCCTACAATGAGCAGTACTTC.

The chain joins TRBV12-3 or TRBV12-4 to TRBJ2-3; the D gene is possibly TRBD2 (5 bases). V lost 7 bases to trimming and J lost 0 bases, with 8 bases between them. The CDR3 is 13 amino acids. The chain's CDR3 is CASNKRSTDTQYF. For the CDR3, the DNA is TGTGCCAGCAATAAGCGGAGCACAGATACGCAGTATTTT.

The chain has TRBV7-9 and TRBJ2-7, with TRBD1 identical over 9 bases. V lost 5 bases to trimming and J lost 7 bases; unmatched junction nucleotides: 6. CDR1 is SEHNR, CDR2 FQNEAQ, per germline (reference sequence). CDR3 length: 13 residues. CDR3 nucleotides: TGTGCCAGCAGCCCACAGGGGGCTCGGGAGCAGTACTTC. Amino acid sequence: CASSPQGAREQYF.

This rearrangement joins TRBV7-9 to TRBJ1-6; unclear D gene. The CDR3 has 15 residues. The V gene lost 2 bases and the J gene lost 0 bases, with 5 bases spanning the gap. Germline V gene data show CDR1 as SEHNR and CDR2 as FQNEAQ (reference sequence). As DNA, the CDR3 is TGTGCCAGCAGCTTATTTGGCTCCTATAATTCACCCCTCCACTTT. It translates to CASSLFGSYNSPLHF.

The CDR3 DNA reads as TGCAGTGCAAGGCGGGGGGTCAGCAATGAGCAGTTCTTC. Protein sequence: CSARRGVSNEQFF. The chain couples TRBV20-1 to TRBJ2-1; 8 positions match TRBD2. The CDR3 is 13 residues long. J lost 6 bases, V lost 6 bases, and 7 bases had no gene match. Germline V CDR1 and CDR2: DFQATT, SNEGSKA (reference sequence).

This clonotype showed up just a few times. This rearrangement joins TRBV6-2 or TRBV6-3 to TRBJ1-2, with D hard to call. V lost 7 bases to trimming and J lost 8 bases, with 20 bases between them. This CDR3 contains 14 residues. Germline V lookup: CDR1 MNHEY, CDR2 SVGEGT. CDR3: CASISSWFSVGYTF. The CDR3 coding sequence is TGTGCCAGCATTTCGTCCTGGTTTAGCGTCGGCTACACCTTC.

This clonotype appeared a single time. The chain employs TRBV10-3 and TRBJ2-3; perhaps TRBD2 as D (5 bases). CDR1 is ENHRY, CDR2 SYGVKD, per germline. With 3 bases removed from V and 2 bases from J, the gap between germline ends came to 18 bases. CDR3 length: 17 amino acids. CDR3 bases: TGTGCCATCAGTGATAAAGGGCGGACTCCTCTCACAGATACGCAGTATTTT. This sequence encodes CAISDKGRTPLTDTQYF.

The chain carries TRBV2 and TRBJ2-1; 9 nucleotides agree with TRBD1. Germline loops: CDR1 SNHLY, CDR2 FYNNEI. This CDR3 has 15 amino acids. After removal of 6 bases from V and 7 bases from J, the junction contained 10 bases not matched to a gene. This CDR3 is CASRVRTGVSNEQFF. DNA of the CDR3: TGTGCCAGCAGGGTAAGGACAGGGGTATCGAATGAGCAGTTCTTC.

In DNA, the CDR3 is TGCAGTGCTAGGGACAGACAAACAGAGACCCAGTACTTC. Residues: CSARDRQTETQYF. This chain uses TRBV20-1 with TRBJ2-5; D possibly corresponds to TRBD1 (6 bases). CDR1 is DFQATT, CDR2 SNEGSKA, per germline (reference sequence). Trimming took 3 bases from V and 4 from J, leaving 12 bases between them. CDR3 length equals 13 residues.

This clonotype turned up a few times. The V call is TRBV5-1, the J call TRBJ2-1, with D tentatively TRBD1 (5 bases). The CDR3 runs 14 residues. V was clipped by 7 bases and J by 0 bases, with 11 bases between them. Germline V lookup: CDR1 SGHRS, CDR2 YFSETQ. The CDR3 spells CASEPGFSYNEQFF. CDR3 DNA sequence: TGCGCCAGCGAACCAGGGTTCTCCTACAATGAGCAGTTCTTC.

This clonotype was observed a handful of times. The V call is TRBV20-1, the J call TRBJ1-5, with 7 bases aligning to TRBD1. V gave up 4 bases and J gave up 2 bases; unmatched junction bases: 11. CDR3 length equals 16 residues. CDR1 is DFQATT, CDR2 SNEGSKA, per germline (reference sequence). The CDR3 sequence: CSAKTALGQGNQPQHF. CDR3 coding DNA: TGCAGTGCTAAAACGGCCCTCGGACAGGGCAATCAGCCCCAGCATTTT.

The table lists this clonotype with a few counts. CDR3 bases: TGTGCCAGCAGCCAAACAGGGTTTTCTGAAGCTTTCTTT. As protein: CASSQTGFSEAFF. V gene TRBV2 combines with J gene TRBJ1-1; possibly TRBD1 for D (6 bases). The CDR3 is made up of 13 amino acids. The V gene's germline CDR1 is SNHLY and CDR2 FYNNEI. V lost 6 bases and J 6 bases, leaving 14 bases between the germline ends.

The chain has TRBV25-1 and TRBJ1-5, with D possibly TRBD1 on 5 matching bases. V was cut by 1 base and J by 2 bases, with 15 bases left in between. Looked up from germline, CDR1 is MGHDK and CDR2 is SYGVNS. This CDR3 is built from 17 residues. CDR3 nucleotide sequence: TGTGCCAGCAGTGAATCGACGGGGGGAGATGGCAATCAGCCCCAGCATTTT. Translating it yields CASSESTGGDGNQPQHF.

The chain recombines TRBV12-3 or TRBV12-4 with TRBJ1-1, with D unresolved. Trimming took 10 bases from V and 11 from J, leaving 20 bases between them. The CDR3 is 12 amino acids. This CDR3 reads CATSSHRVTAFF. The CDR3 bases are TGTGCCACCTCTAGTCATAGGGTTACGGCTTTCTTT.

The CDR3 sequence: CASSQQIAGHSYNEQYF. The CDR3 DNA sequence: TGTGCCAGCAGCCAGCAAATAGCGGGGCACTCCTACAATGAGCAGTACTTC. The gene calls are TRBV4-2 and TRBJ2-7, with 8 bases that match TRBD2. V trimming: 3 bases; J trimming: 7 bases; junction bases outside the gene matches: 17. CDR1 is LGHNA and CDR2 is YNFKEQ in the germline V gene. The CDR3 totals 17 residues.

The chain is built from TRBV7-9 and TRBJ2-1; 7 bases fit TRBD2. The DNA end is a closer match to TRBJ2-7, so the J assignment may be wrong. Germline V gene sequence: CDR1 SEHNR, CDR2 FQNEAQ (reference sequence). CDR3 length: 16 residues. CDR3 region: CASSLSLAASYNEQYF. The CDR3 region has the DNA TGTGCCAGCAGCTTATCTCTAGCGGCCTCCTACAATGAGCAGTACTTC.

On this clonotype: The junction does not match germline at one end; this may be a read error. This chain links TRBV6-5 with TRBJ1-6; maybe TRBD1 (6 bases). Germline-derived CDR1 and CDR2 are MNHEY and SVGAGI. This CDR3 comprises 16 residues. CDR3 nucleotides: TGTGCCGGCAGTTACAGGGCTAAGCGCGGCAATTCACCCCTCCACTTT. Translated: CAGSYRAKRGNSPLHF.

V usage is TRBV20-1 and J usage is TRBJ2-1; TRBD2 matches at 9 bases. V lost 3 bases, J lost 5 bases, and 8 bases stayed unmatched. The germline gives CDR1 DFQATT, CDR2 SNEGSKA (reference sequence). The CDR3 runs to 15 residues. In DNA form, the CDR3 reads TGCAGTGCTAGTCGAGGCGGGGGGGGCGACAATGAGCAGTTCTTC. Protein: CSASRGGGGDNEQFF.

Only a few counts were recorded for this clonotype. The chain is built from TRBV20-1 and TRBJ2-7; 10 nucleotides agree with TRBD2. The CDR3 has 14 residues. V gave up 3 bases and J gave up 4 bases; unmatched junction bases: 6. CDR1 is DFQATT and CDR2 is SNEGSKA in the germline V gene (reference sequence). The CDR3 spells CSARASGSPYEQYF. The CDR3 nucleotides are TGCAGTGCTAGGGCTAGCGGGAGTCCTTACGAGCAGTACTTC.

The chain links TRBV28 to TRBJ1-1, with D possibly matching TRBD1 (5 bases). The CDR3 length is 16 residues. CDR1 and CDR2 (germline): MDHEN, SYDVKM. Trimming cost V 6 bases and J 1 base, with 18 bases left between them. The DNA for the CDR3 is TGTGCCAGCAGCCAACTCGGGGGTGGGGCGAACACTGAAGCTTTCTTT. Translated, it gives CASSQLGGGANTEAFF.

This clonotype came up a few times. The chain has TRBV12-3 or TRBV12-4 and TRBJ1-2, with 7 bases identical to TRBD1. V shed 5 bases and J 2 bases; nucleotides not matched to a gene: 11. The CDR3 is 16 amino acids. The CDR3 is CASSPTGTAENYGYTF. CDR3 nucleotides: TGTGCCAGCAGTCCGACCGGGACAGCCGAAAACTATGGCTACACCTTC.